A few counts support the clone carrying this TCR beta chain. Its antigen is not identified. V lost 0 bases and J 11 bases, leaving 8 bases between the germline ends. The germline V gene has CDR1 SGHDT and CDR2 YYEEEE. The CDR3 runs to 11 residues. This sample was included in a study of T-cell memory formation after mild COVID-19. Study findings and constraints: Prior to infection, memory already included some responding clones, suggesting cross-reactive memory joined.

TCRdb reprocessed the 5' RACE reads via MiXCR and lists one record per CDR3 protein. The repertoire holds roughly 150,000 distinct CDR3 sequences, with 20% to 25% as singletons. The J gene is TRBJ1-1, the V gene TRBV5-6; D call uncertain. This clonotype was sampled from an adult woman who had mild COVID-19 (a few samples of this study predate the infection). Cell type and time point are not known. Sequencing input: PBMCs or a T cell subset sorted from them (not recorded which). The CDR3 sequence is CASSLDSNAFF. CDR3 in DNA: TGTGCCAGCAGCTTGGACAGTAATGCTTTCTTT.